The clone carrying this TCR beta chain was counted at least ten times. Amplification targeted TCR beta CDR3 regions from RNA transcripts. Using the HTBI primer set, a first-round RT-PCR was run on the TCR CDR3. TCRdb reprocessed the multiplex PCR reads with MiXCR, giving one entry per CDR3 protein. The top ten clones hold 9.5% to 12% of a sample with 300,000 to 450,000 distinct CDR3 sequences, around 13% of them seen once. Patients having uncontrolled infection, another autoimmune disease, pregnancy or lactation were not included. PBMCs were collected from an approximately 10 ml volume of fresh peripheral blood. The CDR3 sequence is 8 residues long. The germline gives CDR1 MDHEN, CDR2 SYDVKM. This record comes from a study of T cells in Graves' hyperthyroidism and ophthalmopathy.

The V call is TRBV28, the J call TRBJ2-5; D is unclear. Input material: blood. The clonotype was recovered from a woman in her sixties with Graves' hyperthyroidism. In DNA, the CDR3 is TGTGGTCAAGAGACCCAGTACTTC. This gives the protein CGQETQYF.